The rows below give T cell receptor beta chains drawn from one sample of a study of shared T cell receptors in the human thymus. Produced via immunoSEQ multiplex PCR; TCRdb's table is partial and in-frame only. The repertoire holds roughly 710,000 clones, with approximately 83% as singletons. These data were also reused for a study on human thymus T cells.

The sequencing input was thymocytes. The source is a girl under three years old with a congenital heart defect. Both conserved end residues are part of each CDR3. D genes are given only for firm matches. Clone size appears in some rows only: once, few, many, or a class for an expanded clone.

D: .
J: TRBJ2-3
V: TRBV10-1
size: few
DNA: TGCGCCAGCAGTGACCCGACAGGCATGGATACGCAGTATTTT
CDR3: CASSDPTGMDTQYF

D: TRBD1
J: TRBJ2-1
V: TRBV7-9
size: .
DNA: TGTGCCAGCAGCTTATGGGGACAGCCAAACAATGAGCAGTTCTTC
CDR3: CASSLWGQPNNEQFF

D: TRBD1
J: TRBJ2-2
V: TRBV7-9
size: .
DNA: TGTGCCAGCAGCCGCTTTAACCGGACAGGGAAACTCACCGGGGAGCTGTTTTTT
CDR3: CASSRFNRTGKLTGELFF

D: .
J: TRBJ2-4
V: TRBV10-2
size: once
DNA: TGCGCCAGCAGCCCGGGGAGGAGATGGGAGGCCAAAAACATTCAGTACTTC
CDR3: CASSPGRRWEAKNIQYF

D: TRBD2
J: TRBJ2-3
V: TRBV5-1
size: .
DNA: TGCGCCAGCAGCTTGGTTTGGACTAGCGACTGCACAGATACGCAGTATTTT
CDR3: CASSLVWTSDCTDTQYF

D: .
J: TRBJ1-4
V: TRBV6-5
size: .
DNA: TGTGCCAGCAGCCGGACACGCCTGGGAGGGAAACTGTTTTTT
CDR3: CASSRTRLGGKLFF

D: TRBD2
J: TRBJ2-3
V: TRBV14
size: .
DNA: TGTGCCAGCAGCCAAGCGACTAGCGGGGGGGGGCGTTGTACGCAGTATTTT
CDR3: CASSQATSGGGRCTQYF

D: .
J: TRBJ2-5
V: TRBV5-1
size: .
DNA: TGCGCCAGCAGCTTGGTGGGCAGGGGGGAGCCCCGGGAGACCCAGTACTTC
CDR3: CASSLVGRGEPRETQYF

D: .
J: TRBJ2-3
V: TRBV5-4
size: .
DNA: TGTGCCAGTACGAGCACGAGCACAGATACGCAGTATTTT
CDR3: CASTSTSTDTQYF

D: .
J: TRBJ1-3
V: TRBV4-1
size: .
DNA: TGCGCCAGCAGCCCCGACGAGACACAGGGTTCGCCCTCTGGAAACACCATATATTTT
CDR3: CASSPDETQGSPSGNTIYF

D: .
J: TRBJ1-1
V: TRBV5-1
size: .
DNA: TGCGCCAGCAGCTTGGAACCAGGTCGGCTCACTGAAGCTTTCTTT
CDR3: CASSLEPGRLTEAFF

D: .
J: TRBJ2-4
V: TRBV4-3
size: .
DNA: TGCGCCAGCAGTGGAGGAGCAGGGGTGGCCAAAAACATTCAGTACTTC
CDR3: CASSGGAGVAKNIQYF

D: .
J: TRBJ2-3
V: TRBV7-3
size: .
DNA: TGTGCCAGCAGCGCAAGACAGGGCACAGATACGCAGTATTTT
CDR3: CASSARQGTDTQYF

D: .
J: TRBJ2-7
V: TRBV11-2
size: .
DNA: TGTGCCAGCAGCTTCTATGCCGGGACAAGTTCCTACGAGCAGTACTTC
CDR3: CASSFYAGTSSYEQYF

D: TRBD1
J: TRBJ2-4
V: TRBV2
size: few
DNA: TGTGCCATCCTAGGGGGCCGGGACAGGGGGCCTGGAAACATTCAGTACTTC
CDR3: CAILGGRDRGPGNIQYF

D: .
J: TRBJ2-1
V: TRBV4-1
size: .
DNA: TGCGCCAGCAGCCAAGGAACAGGCCCAAGCTCCTACAATGAGCAGTTCTTC
CDR3: CASSQGTGPSSYNEQFF

D: TRBD2
J: TRBJ2-3
V: TRBV5-5
size: .
DNA: TGTGCCAGCAGCTGGGCGTTAGCGGGGGGCTCCACAGATACGCAGTATTTT
CDR3: CASSWALAGGSTDTQYF

D: TRBD1
J: TRBJ2-2
V: TRBV9
size: .
DNA: TGTGCCAGCAGCGTAGGGGACAGGGATGGGGCCGGGGAGCTGTTTTTT
CDR3: CASSVGDRDGAGELFF

D: TRBD1
J: TRBJ2-7
V: TRBV12-5
size: .
DNA: TGTGCTAGTGGCGGGACAGGCTACGAGCAGTACTTC
CDR3: CASGGTGYEQYF

D: .
J: TRBJ1-2
V: TRBV28
size: .
DNA: TGTGCCAGCAGTTTTGCGTTTAGGGCAGGGAACTCTAACTATGGCTACACCTTC
CDR3: CASSFAFRAGNSNYGYTF

D: .
J: TRBJ2-3
V: TRBV13
size: .
DNA: TGTGCCAGCAGCTTCGCTCCTAATAAGGGGGTGGAGAGCCCTAGCACAGATACGCAGTATTTT
CDR3: CASSFAPNKGVESPSTDTQYF

D: .
J: TRBJ1-6
V: TRBV6-5
size: .
DNA: TGTGCCAGCAACCCGGGACAATCAGGATCACCCCTCCACTTT
CDR3: CASNPGQSGSPLHF

D: TRBD1
J: TRBJ2-1
V: TRBV9
size: .
DNA: TGTGCCAGCAGCGTCGGGACAGGGGGCGGAAATGAGCAGTTCTTC
CDR3: CASSVGTGGGNEQFF

D: .
J: TRBJ2-2
V: TRBV4-1
size: .
DNA: TGCGCCCTAACAGGGTCCGGGGAGCTGTTTTTT
CDR3: CALTGSGELFF

D: TRBD1
J: TRBJ2-1
V: TRBV19
size: .
DNA: TGTGCCAGTAGTATCCCCGGGACAGGGATCAATGAGCAGTTCTTC
CDR3: CASSIPGTGINEQFF

D: .
J: TRBJ1-2
V: TRBV28
size: .
DNA: TGTGCCAGCAGTTCCCACTGGCTCGGGGATGGCTACACCTTC
CDR3: CASSSHWLGDGYTF

D: .
J: TRBJ1-5
V: TRBV19
size: few
DNA: TGTGCCAGTACCCCAGGGGTGCAGCCCCAGCATTTT
CDR3: CASTPGVQPQHF

D: TRBD2
J: TRBJ2-1
V: TRBV2
size: .
DNA: TGTGCCAGCAGAGAGGACTTCCGAGCGGGGGGTATGGATGAGCAGTTCTTC
CDR3: CASREDFRAGGMDEQFF

D: TRBD2
J: TRBJ2-1
V: TRBV28
size: .
DNA: TGTGCCAGCAGAATAAAGGGGGCGGGGGGGCCTAACAATGAGCAGTTCTTC
CDR3: CASRIKGAGGPNNEQFF

D: .
J: TRBJ1-1
V: TRBV5-1
size: .
DNA: TGCGCCAGCAGCTTGTTAGGGGGGGGCTCTCCGGACACTGAAGCTTTCTTT
CDR3: CASSLLGGGSPDTEAFF

D: TRBD1
J: TRBJ2-1
V: TRBV5-6
size: .
DNA: TGTGCCAGCAGCTTGGACTCAGGGGGTAACAATGAGCAGTTCTTC
CDR3: CASSLDSGGNNEQFF

D: TRBD1
J: TRBJ2-3
V: TRBV27
size: few
DNA: TGTGCCAGCAGTTCCCCGACAGGGTTAGTTCGAGATACGCAGTATTTT
CDR3: CASSSPTGLVRDTQYF

D: TRBD2
J: TRBJ2-5
V: TRBV9
size: .
DNA: TGTGCCAGCAGCGAGGGACTAGCTGGGGATCATCAAGAGACCCAGTACTTC
CDR3: CASSEGLAGDHQETQYF

D: TRBD1
J: TRBJ2-7
V: TRBV23-1
size: .
DNA: TGCGCCAGCAGTCAATCGGGCCGGGACAGGGACACCTACGAGCAGTACTTC
CDR3: CASSQSGRDRDTYEQYF

D: TRBD1
J: TRBJ1-2
V: TRBV7-2
size: .
DNA: TGTGCCAGCAGCCGATCCCGACAGGGCCTTAACTATGGCTACACCTTC
CDR3: CASSRSRQGLNYGYTF

D: TRBD1
J: TRBJ2-7
V: TRBV4-1
size: .
DNA: TGCGCCAGCAGCCAAGAGGTCAGCCGGACAGGGGGCGACGAGCAGTACTTC
CDR3: CASSQEVSRTGGDEQYF

D: TRBD1
J: TRBJ1-2
V: TRBV28
size: .
DNA: TGTGCCAGCCTGGCCAGGGGGTCCTATGGCTACACCTTC
CDR3: CASLARGSYGYTF

D: TRBD1
J: TRBJ2-7
V: TRBV27
size: few
DNA: TGTGCCAGCAGTCTTTTTCGGACAGGGAAATCCTACGAGCAGTACTTC
CDR3: CASSLFRTGKSYEQYF

D: TRBD1
J: TRBJ1-1
V: TRBV6-1
size: .
DNA: TGTGCCAGCAGTGTGAGTGGGAGGGGGACAGGGTTCGGTGGGACTGAAGCTTTCTTT
CDR3: CASSVSGRGTGFGGTEAFF

D: .
J: TRBJ2-7
V: TRBV10-3
size: .
DNA: TGTGCCATCAGTGAGTCGGGGCTCATTAATATGGTCTACGAGCAGTACTTC
CDR3: CAISESGLINMVYEQYF

D: TRBD1
J: TRBJ1-2
V: TRBV6-1
size: .
DNA: TGTGCCAGCAGTGAGGGTGCCGGACAGGGGGCCTATGGCTACACCTTC
CDR3: CASSEGAGQGAYGYTF

D: .
J: TRBJ2-3
V: TRBV12-5
size: .
DNA: TGTGCTAGTGGTTTGGTGACACCCCGGACAGATACGCAGTATTTT
CDR3: CASGLVTPRTDTQYF

D: TRBD1
J: TRBJ2-2
V: TRBV25-1
size: .
DNA: TGTGCCAGCCGGGACAGGGGGCTTACCGGGGAGCTGTTTTTT
CDR3: CASRDRGLTGELFF

D: TRBD1
J: TRBJ1-2
V: TRBV7-6
size: once
DNA: TGTGCCAGCAGCTTAATTTTCCGGGACAGGGAGGAAGGCTACACCTTC
CDR3: CASSLIFRDREEGYTF

D: TRBD1
J: TRBJ1-2
V: TRBV6-5
size: .
DNA: TGTGCCAGCAGCCCTAGGACAGGGCGTCCTCGCGCCTACACCTTC
CDR3: CASSPRTGRPRAYTF

D: TRBD1
J: TRBJ1-2
V: TRBV7-2
size: .
DNA: TGTGCCAGCAGCCTTGACAGGGATGGTGGCTACACCTTC
CDR3: CASSLDRDGGYTF

D: .
J: TRBJ1-2
V: TRBV2
size: once
DNA: TGTGCCAGCACCGAACGAGAGGATAACTATGGCTACACCTTC
CDR3: CASTEREDNYGYTF

D: .
J: TRBJ1-2
V: TRBV10-2
size: .
DNA: TGCGCCAGCAGTACAGAAACTAACTATGGCTACACCTTC
CDR3: CASSTETNYGYTF

D: .
J: TRBJ2-7
V: TRBV6-1
size: few
DNA: TGTGCCAGCAGTGAAGTACCCCTTGGGCCGCGGGACGCATACGAGCAGTACTTC
CDR3: CASSEVPLGPRDAYEQYF